The clone carrying this T cell receptor (beta chain) was recorded only once. Its antigen is still unknown. Measured with immunoSEQ multiplex PCR; TCRdb has only the in-frame clones, and not every one. The repertoire holds about 84,000 clones, with roughly 85% as singletons. The data belong to a study of T cell responses to AZD1222 COVID-19 vaccine. Study conclusions and caveats: Baseline serostatus was positive in only six AZD1222 recipients. Vaccination with two AZD1222 doses was followed by a rise in Spike-specific TCR breadth and depth. Donors were mostly white British, more females; clonal diversity possibly underestimated. Repertoire sampling occurred only after the peak T cell response.

The CDR3 totals 15 residues. V lost 3 bases to trimming and J lost 2 bases; unmatched junction nucleotides: 6. The germline gives CDR1 GTSNPN, CDR2 SVGIG (reference sequence). The sequence derives from an adult who received the AZD1222 COVID-19 vaccine. The chain couples TRBV30 to TRBJ2-5, with TRBD2 identical over 10 bases. Material: peripheral blood, obtained 28 days after the second AZD1222 dose. In DNA, the CDR3 is TGTGCCTGGAGCATCGGGACTAGCGAACAAGAGACCCAGTACTTC. Residues: CAWSIGTSEQETQYF.